Listed here are 30 T cell receptor beta chains from one sample, sequenced in a study of shared clonotypes between healthy human individuals. Assay: immunoSEQ multiplex PCR; the TCRdb copy retains only in-frame clones and omits some. The sample includes over a million clones, approximately 80% seen only once; the top ten take 0.5% to 0.65%. The sequenced sample was memory CD4+ T cells from PBMCs. The sample's subset: CD45RA-negative fraction. These receptors were obtained from a man aged 18 to 30 in good health. Some clones in this sample may be carry-over from other donors' samples.

The rearrangement uses TRBV12-5 and TRBJ2-3, with 7 positions matching TRBD2. The germline gives CDR1 LGHNT, CDR2 FRNRAP. With 2 bases clipped from V and 4 bases from J, the junction kept 6 bases outside the gene matches. The CDR3 is 15 residues long. The CDR3 region has the DNA TGTGCTAGTGGTTTGTCGGGGGGAGTCGCAGATACGCAGTATTTT. Residues: CASGLSGGVADTQYF.

This chain uses TRBV25-1 with TRBJ1-4; D possibly corresponds to TRBD1 (5 bases). The CDR3 runs to 11 residues. V dropped 6 bases and J dropped 10 bases, with 9 bases sitting between them. In germline, CDR1 is MGHDK, CDR2 SYGVNS. The CDR3 is CASSREGKLFF. The CDR3 coding sequence is TGTGCCAGCAGCAGGGAAGGAAAACTGTTTTTT. The whole variable domain, remainder taken from reference TRBV25-1 and TRBJ1-4, is EADIYQTPRYLVIGTGKKITLECSQTMGHDKMYWYQQDPGMELHLIHYSYGVNSTEKGDLSSESTVSRIRTEHFPLTLESARPSHTSQYLCASSREGKLFFGSGTQLSVL.

The genes are TRBV7-8 and TRBJ1-5; no reliable D call. Germline V gene lookup returns CDR1 SGHVS and CDR2 FQNEAQ. The CDR3 has 16 residues. The V and J ends lost 4 bases and 0 bases respectively, with 13 bases between them. CDR3 in amino acids: CASSSLTRYSNQPQHF. The CDR3 DNA reads TGTGCCAGCAGCTCTCTAACAAGGTATAGCAATCAGCCCCAGCATTTT.

The genes are TRBV6-5 and TRBJ2-3, with TRBD2 matching 8 bases. Germline V gene lookup returns CDR1 MNHEY and CDR2 SVGAGI. V lost 7 bases and J lost 5; bases outside the gene matches: 11. The CDR3 sequence is 15 residues long. The CDR3 DNA follows: TGTGCCAGCACCAAATCGGGAGCGGGAGAAGATACGCAGTATTTT. It encodes CASTKSGAGEDTQYF.

The J gene is TRBJ2-3, the V gene TRBV18, with TRBD2 as a possible D gene (5 bases). The germline V and J ends were trimmed by 3 bases and 3 bases, with 10 bases remaining between them. Germline assignment: CDR1 KGHSH and CDR2 LQKENI. The length of the CDR3 is 14 residues. The CDR3 loop reads CASSPVLATDTQYF. The CDR3 DNA sequence: TGTGCCAGCTCACCCGTCCTAGCAACAGATACGCAGTATTTT.

Here the CDR3 DNA reads TGTGCCAGCAGTGAGGGGACCCTAAACATTCAGTACTTC. As protein: CASSEGTLNIQYF. The chain employs TRBV27 and TRBJ2-4; possibly TRBD1 or TRBD2 for D (5 bases each). With 5 bases removed from V and 6 bases from J, the gap between germline ends came to 11 bases. There are 13 residues in the CDR3. Per the germline V gene, CDR1 is MNHEY and CDR2 is SMNVEV (reference sequence).

The chain is built from TRBV30 and TRBJ2-5; the match to TRBD1 covers 11 bases. Per the germline V gene, CDR1 is GTSNPN and CDR2 is SVGIG (reference sequence). With V trimmed by 8 bases and J by 4 bases, 3 bases remained unmatched. This CDR3 is 12 amino acids long. CDR3 in DNA: TGTGCCGGACAGGGGGCTGGAGAGACCCAGTACTTC. Protein: CAGQGAGETQYF.

The chain employs TRBV7-2 and TRBJ2-7; TRBD1 aligns across 7 bases. Germline V CDR1 and CDR2: SGHTA, FQGNSA. The CDR3 spans 15 residues. Unmatched junction bases numbered 11, after V lost 8 bases and J lost 1 base. CDR3 sequence: CASVRGHPSSYEQYF. For the CDR3, the DNA is TGTGCCAGCGTAAGGGGGCACCCATCGTCCTACGAGCAGTACTTC.

The J gene is TRBJ2-3, the V gene TRBV9; TRBD2 matches 12 bases. Germline V gene lookup returns CDR1 SGDLS and CDR2 YYNGEE. The V segment lost 0 bases and the J segment 3 bases; nucleotides outside the gene matches: 2. The CDR3 has 16 amino acids. CDR3 nucleotide sequence: TGTGCCAGCAGCGTAGGGGGGACTAGCGGGACAGATACGCAGTATTTT. It is translated as CASSVGGTSGTDTQYF.

This sequence joins TRBV18 and TRBJ1-2; D unresolved. Germline loops: CDR1 KGHSH, CDR2 LQKENI. The CDR3 contains 17 residues. The V end was cut by 4 bases, the J end by 8 bases, with 26 bases between. The CDR3 DNA reads as TGTGCCAGCTCACAAGGACCTGTGAAGGGTTTAGTCTACGGCTACACCTTC. The encoded protein is CASSQGPVKGLVYGYTF.

This clone was observed a handful of times. The chain combines TRBV14 with TRBJ1-1, with TRBD1 identical over 7 bases. CDR3 length: 15 residues. After removal of 0 bases from V and 3 bases from J, the junction contained 4 bases not matched to a gene. Germline values: CDR1 SGHDN, CDR2 FVKESK. The CDR3 DNA reads TGTGCCAGCAGCCAAGAACCCAGGGGGTACACTGAAGCTTTCTTT. This translates into CASSQEPRGYTEAFF.

This chain connects TRBV30 to TRBJ1-1; 7 nucleotides align to TRBD1. V shed 4 bases and J 2 bases; nucleotides not matched to a gene: 4. This CDR3 region has 13 residues. Germline CDR1 reads GTSNPN; CDR2 reads SVGIG (reference sequence). The CDR3 reads CAWNRGFNTEAFF. In nucleotides, the CDR3 is TGTGCCTGGAACAGGGGTTTTAACACTGAAGCTTTCTTT.

About this clone itself: Additional DNA sequences in this sample encode the identical CDR3. This chain joins TRBV18 and TRBJ1-4, with TRBD1 identical over 9 bases. This CDR3 is 14 amino acids long. Germline lookup yields CDR1 KGHSH and CDR2 LQKENI. After removal of 3 bases from V and 4 bases from J, the junction contained 0 bases not matched to a gene. CDR3 in DNA: TGTGCCAGCTCACCGGGACAGGGTAATGAAAAACTGTTTTTT. It translates to CASSPGQGNEKLFF.

The CDR3 region has the DNA TGTGCCAGCAGCCAAGATTCTCCAGCGGGAGGCTTCCATGAGCAGTTCTTC. Translating gives CASSQDSPAGGFHEQFF. The chain employs TRBV4-2 and TRBJ2-1; 9 bases agree with TRBD2. There are 17 residues in the CDR3. The ends lost 0 bases at V and 8 bases at J; junction bases unmatched: 11. In germline, CDR1 is LGHNA, CDR2 YNFKEQ.

V and J are TRBV7-3 and TRBJ2-5; D is perhaps TRBD1 or TRBD2 (6 bases each). The CDR3 is made up of 16 amino acids. Germline assignment: CDR1 SGHTA and CDR2 FQGTGA. V was shortened by 8 bases and J by 1 base, with 20 bases between the two germline ends. CDR3 loop: CASSFRGAGAQETQYF. The CDR3 coding sequence is TGTGCCAGCTCCTTTAGGGGGGCAGGGGCCCAAGAGACCCAGTACTTC.

The V gene is TRBV10-3, the J gene TRBJ2-3, with D unclear. CDR1 is ENHRY and CDR2 is SYGVKD in the germline V gene. Trimming took off 0 bases at V and 4 bases at J, with 5 bases between the two ends. This CDR3 comprises 13 residues. CDR3 sequence (DNA): TGTGCCATCAGTGAGTCAAGTCCAGATACGCAGTATTTT. As protein: CAISESSPDTQYF.

The chain couples TRBV7-6 to TRBJ2-5; 9 bases fit TRBD2. Germline lookup yields CDR1 SGHVS and CDR2 FNYEAQ. This CDR3 region has 18 residues. Trimming removed 5 bases from V and 0 bases from J; junction bases left unmatched: 13. For the CDR3, the DNA is TGTGCCAGCAGCCTTTCGTTCGGTCTAGCGGGGCACCAAGAGACCCAGTACTTC. Its translation: CASSLSFGLAGHQETQYF.

This clone was observed a handful of times. The chain is built from TRBV11-3 and TRBJ2-1; D might be TRBD2 (6 bases). From germline, CDR1 is SGHNT and CDR2 YENEEA. The CDR3 consists of 15 residues. V dropped 1 base and J dropped 4 bases, with 11 bases sitting between them. The CDR3 region is CASSLGGTNYNEQFF. DNA for the CDR3: TGTGCCAGCAGCTTAGGCGGGACCAATTACAATGAGCAGTTCTTC.

On this clone: The same CDR3 is also encoded by other DNA sequences in this sample. The CDR3 bases are TGCGCCAGCAGCTTGAATAGGGGGGAGACCCAGTACTTC. This gives the protein CASSLNRGETQYF. The V gene is TRBV5-1, the J gene TRBJ2-5; D is perhaps TRBD1 (6 bases). This CDR3 is built from 13 residues. Trimming took 1 base from V and 5 from J, leaving 9 bases between them. Germline V gene lookup returns CDR1 SGHRS and CDR2 YFSETQ.

Remarks on this clone: Other DNA sequences within the sample encode an identical CDR3. The J gene is TRBJ1-1, the V gene TRBV7-2; D is unclear. The CDR3 extends over 14 amino acids. CDR1 SGHTA and CDR2 FQGNSA come from the germline V gene. Deletions cut 3 bases from V and 1 base from J, with 9 bases between. The CDR3 nucleotides read TGTGCCAGCAGCTTTTCGGCAGGGAACACTGAAGCTTTCTTT. As protein: CASSFSAGNTEAFF. Filled out from reference TRBV7-2 and TRBJ1-1, the complete variable domain reads GAGVSQSPSNKVTEKGKDVELRCDPISGHTALYWYRQSLGQGLEFLIYFQGNSAPDKSGLPSDRFSAERTGGSVSTLTIQRTQQEDSAVYLCASSFSAGNTEAFFGQGTRLTVV.

This clone was seen once. The rearrangement joins TRBV6-1 to TRBJ1-1; tentative D call: TRBD1 (5 bases). The V end lost 4 bases, the J end lost 4 bases, and 13 bases lay between the germline ends. Germline V CDR1 and CDR2: MNHNS, SASEGT. The CDR3 contains 14 residues. The chain's CDR3 is CASSASSGGTEAFF. Here the CDR3 DNA reads TGTGCCAGCAGTGCAAGCTCCGGGGGCACTGAAGCTTTCTTT.

The table lists this clone with a few counts. This sequence joins TRBV27 and TRBJ1-1; D uncertain. The CDR3 runs to 12 residues. Germline CDR1 is MNHEY and CDR2 is SMNVEV (reference sequence). Trimming pared 6 bases from V and 11 bases from J, leaving 16 bases between. DNA of the CDR3: TGTGCCAGCAGCTCTAGATTTTCGGGGGCTTTCTTT. Translated, it gives CASSSRFSGAFF.

In its sample, this clone was seen a few times. This chain links TRBV10-3 with TRBJ2-7; tentative D call: TRBD1 (6 bases). The CDR3 totals 14 residues. Germline lookup yields CDR1 ENHRY and CDR2 SYGVKD. The V end was cut by 6 bases, the J end by 7 bases, with 19 bases between. CDR3: CAIRGLQGPEEQYF. The CDR3 nucleotides read TGTGCCATCAGGGGCTTGCAGGGGCCGGAGGAGCAGTACTTC.

This clone was observed once. The rearrangement joins TRBV6-5 to TRBJ1-4; D remains unclear. The CDR3 is made up of 13 amino acids. Germline CDR1 and CDR2: MNHEY and SVGAGI. The V end lost 2 bases, the J end lost 8 bases, and 9 bases lay between the germline ends. This chain's CDR3 is CASSYRVLEKLFF. As DNA, the CDR3 is TGTGCCAGCAGTTACAGGGTGTTGGAAAAACTGTTTTTT.

V and J are TRBV28 and TRBJ2-1; no clear D gene. There are 14 residues in the CDR3. CDR1 and CDR2 from the germline V gene are MDHEN and SYDVKM. Trimming took off 2 bases at V and 8 bases at J, with 13 bases between the two ends. In DNA, the CDR3 is TGTGCCAGCAGTTTAGGTGGGCGTTGGGATGAGCAGTTCTTC. This encodes CASSLGGRWDEQFF.

The V call is TRBV7-9, the J call TRBJ1-5, with D maybe TRBD1 (6 bases). Looked up from germline, CDR1 is SEHNR and CDR2 is FQNEAQ (reference sequence). Trimming shortened V by 5 bases and J by 1 base, and 9 bases separated the two germline ends. The CDR3 sequence is 14 residues long. The CDR3 sequence is CASSRDTSNQPQHF. CDR3 nucleotide sequence: TGTGCCAGCAGCCGGGACACCAGCAATCAGCCCCAGCATTTT.

This chain's CDR3 is CASSSGTGGRGTEAFF. The CDR3 region has the DNA TGTGCCAGCAGCTCCGGGACAGGGGGCCGGGGGACTGAAGCTTTCTTT. The J gene is TRBJ1-1, the V gene TRBV7-2; 12 positions agree with TRBD1. The V gene's germline CDR1 is SGHTA and CDR2 FQGNSA. This CDR3 has 16 amino acids. Trimming removed 4 bases from V and 5 bases from J; junction bases left unmatched: 8.

Comment on this clone: The sample carries other DNA sequences with the same CDR3. CDR3 sequence: CAISDGDRAYEQYF. The CDR3, as DNA: TGTGCCATCAGTGATGGGGACAGGGCCTACGAGCAGTACTTC. The rearrangement links TRBV10-3 to TRBJ2-7; TRBD1 aligns across 9 bases. Losses at the gene ends were 3 bases for V and 2 bases for J; bases not matched to a gene: 2. The CDR3 spans 14 residues. The germline V gene has CDR1 ENHRY and CDR2 SYGVKD.

The V call is TRBV4-1, the J call TRBJ2-7, with 12 bases fitting TRBD2. The CDR3 extends over 20 amino acids. V lost 3 bases and J lost 2; bases outside the gene matches: 17. The V gene's germline CDR1 is MGHRA and CDR2 YSYEKL. The CDR3 sequence: CASSHGGDRLTSGSPYEQYF. DNA for the CDR3: TGCGCCAGCAGCCATGGGGGGGACAGGCTGACTAGCGGGAGCCCCTACGAGCAGTACTTC.

The chain uses TRBV7-3 and TRBJ2-3; D gene uncertain. The V and J ends lost 6 bases and 8 bases respectively, with 12 bases between them. Germline V CDR1 and CDR2: SGHTA, FQGTGA. This CDR3 contains 12 residues. The CDR3 loop is CASSTVGSTQYF. CDR3 DNA sequence: TGTGCCAGCAGTACCGTGGGGTCTACGCAGTATTTT.